This TCR beta chain was identified during a study of memory CD4+ T cells and cytomegalovirus serostatus. CDR3 length: 15 residues. Looked up from germline, CDR1 is SGHNT and CDR2 is YYREEE (reference sequence). V was pared by 4 bases and J by 1 base, with 14 bases between. Single viable CD3+CD4+CD8-CD45RO+ cells were sorted as the memory CD4+ T cells. Donors' CMV status reflects serum IgG against pp150, pp28, p38, p52. Assay used: immunoSEQ multiplex PCR; TCRdb lists only in-frame clones, some missing. The sample has 30,000 to 45,000 clones; around 80% are singletons. In its sample, this clone was seen a few times.

Input material: memory CD4+ T cells from blood. V gene TRBV5-4 combines with J gene TRBJ1-1; D gene ambiguous. The TCR comes from an adult in good health and CMV-seropositive. The CDR3 DNA reads TGTGCCAGCAGCGTGGACGGCAGGAGGAACACTGAAGCTTTCTTT. Residues: CASSVDGRRNTEAFF.